These 9 T cell receptor beta chains share one sample of origin, sequenced in a study of tumor-infiltrating lymphocytes in primary liver carcinoma. The researchers produced TCR beta cDNA from 400 to 650 ng total RNA with a constant-region primer. Each TCR beta library was derived from three nested multiplex PCR rounds that employed slightly modified ARM-PCR. Primers for the first two PCR rounds were TRBV1-TRBV30 forward primers and a C-beta reverse primer (about 9 cycles per round). TCRdb redid the calling of the multiplex PCR reads with MiXCR, one entry per CDR3 protein. The sample has tens of thousands of distinct CDR3 sequences; 55% to 75% are singletons. From roughly 20-30 mg of unsorted bulk tissue, DNA and RNA were co-extracted together. The source material was liver tumor tissue from sampling region 4. Subset of the sample: tumor region T4, right-lateral pole. These receptor sequences come from a man aged 40-49 years with primary liver carcinoma and hepatitis B virus infection.

The CDR3 DNA is TGTGTCAGTGGACTGAGAGGGCCCGCGGAGACCCAGTACTTC. Translating it yields CVSGLRGPAETQYF. The V call is TRBV11-2, the J call TRBJ2-5; a possible D gene is TRBD2 (5 bases). CDR3 length: 14 residues. Germline V CDR1 and CDR2: SGHAT, FQNNGV. Full variable domain (missing parts from reference TRBV11-2 and TRBJ2-5): EAGVAQSPRYKIIEKRQSVAFWCNPISGHATLYWYQQILGQGPKLLIQFQNNGVVDDSQLPKDRFSAERLKGVDSTLKIQPAKLEDSAVYLCVSGLRGPAETQYFGPGTRLLVL.

Of note for this clonotype: This may stem from a read error, because a much larger clone lies one nucleotide away. This CDR3 is CARSRTGETQYF. The CDR3, as DNA: TGTGCCAGGAGCCGGACAGGAGAGACCCAGTACTTC. The chain carries TRBV2 and TRBJ2-5; 7 positions match TRBD1. CDR3 length: 12 amino acids. The V gene end was trimmed by 9 bases and the J gene end by 4 bases; junction bases not matched to a gene: 5. CDR1 and CDR2 (germline): SNHLY, FYNNEI.

Comment on this clonotype: One end of the junction does not line up with germline, which may come from a read error. The chain uses TRBV29-1 and TRBJ2-5, with D unclear. CDR3 size: 13 residues. Germline assignment: CDR1 SQVTM and CDR2 ANQGSEA. The CDR3, as DNA: TGCGGCATTCGTTGGCCGAGCTTGGAGACCCGGTACTTC. Translated, it gives CGIRWPSLETRYF.

This clonotype showed up many times. V is TRBV29-1 and J is TRBJ1-1; no definite D call. In germline, CDR1 is SQVTM, CDR2 ANQGSEA. The CDR3 is 13 amino acids. The V and J ends lost 0 bases and 8 bases respectively, with 13 bases between them. The CDR3 region is CSVEDLVGSEAFF. CDR3 nucleotides: TGCAGCGTTGAAGATCTAGTAGGAAGCGAAGCTTTCTTT.

This clonotype came up many times. The chain links TRBV29-1 to TRBJ1-2; 7 nucleotides line up with TRBD1. Germline CDR1 is SQVTM and CDR2 is ANQGSEA. The CDR3 length is 12 residues. Trimming at V came to 4 bases and at J to 5 bases, leaving 4 bases not matched to a gene. This CDR3 reads CSVGTGTYGYTF. DNA for the CDR3: TGCAGCGTTGGGACAGGCACTTATGGCTACACCTTC.

The chain recombines TRBV18 with TRBJ2-7; D remains unclear. Trimming removed 3 bases from V and 2 bases from J, with 8 bases in between. Germline CDR1 is KGHSH and CDR2 is LQKENI. This CDR3 has 13 amino acids. The CDR3 DNA reads as TGTGCCAGCTCACCCTCTCCAACCTACGAGCAGTACTTC. Encoded protein: CASSPSPTYEQYF.

The rearrangement uses TRBV28 and TRBJ2-2; D ambiguous. The CDR3 runs 12 residues. V lost 7 bases, J lost 2 bases, and 5 bases lay in between. Per germline, CDR1 MDHEN and CDR2 SYDVKM. The CDR3 coding sequence is TGTGCCAGCAATCTTAACACCGGGGAGCTGTTTTTT. Encoded protein: CASNLNTGELFF.

The chain combines TRBV29-1 with TRBJ1-1; no clear D. Per the germline V gene, CDR1 is SQVTM and CDR2 is ANQGSEA. V was trimmed by 4 bases and J by 0 bases, leaving 9 bases between them. This CDR3 comprises 13 residues. The CDR3 sequence is CSVVRRMNTEAFF. CDR3 sequence (DNA): TGCAGCGTTGTAAGGCGGATGAACACTGAAGCTTTCTTT.

For this clonotype: No conserved phenylalanine or tryptophan ends this CDR3, so it is likely a read error. The CDR3 region is CASSLEAGANIQYI. The CDR3 DNA reads as TGTGCCAGTAGCCTAGAGGCCGGGGCGAACATTCAGTACATC. This chain joins TRBV5-5 and TRBJ2-4; tentatively, D is TRBD1 or TRBD2 (5 bases each). CDR1 is SGHKS and CDR2 is YYEKEE in the germline V gene (reference sequence). This CDR3 has 14 residues. V was shortened by 8 bases and J by 7 bases, with 19 bases between the two germline ends.